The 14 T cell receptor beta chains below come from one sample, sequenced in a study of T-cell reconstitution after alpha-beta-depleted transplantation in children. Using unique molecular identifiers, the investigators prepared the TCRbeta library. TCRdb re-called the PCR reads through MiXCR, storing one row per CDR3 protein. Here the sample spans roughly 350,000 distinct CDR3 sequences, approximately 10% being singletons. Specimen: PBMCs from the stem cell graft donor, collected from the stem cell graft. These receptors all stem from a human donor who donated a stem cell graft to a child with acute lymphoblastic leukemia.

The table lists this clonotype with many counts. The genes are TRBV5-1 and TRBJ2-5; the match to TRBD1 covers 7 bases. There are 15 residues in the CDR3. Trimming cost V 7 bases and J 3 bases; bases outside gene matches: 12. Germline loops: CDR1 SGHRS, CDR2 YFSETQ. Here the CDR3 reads CASRTGDTTEETQYF. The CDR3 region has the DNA TGCGCCAGCCGAACAGGGGACACCACTGAAGAGACCCAGTACTTC.

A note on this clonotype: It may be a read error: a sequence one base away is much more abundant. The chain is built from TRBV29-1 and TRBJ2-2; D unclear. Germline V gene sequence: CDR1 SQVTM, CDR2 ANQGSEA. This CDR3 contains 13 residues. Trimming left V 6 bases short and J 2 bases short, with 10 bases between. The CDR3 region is CSVVSSNTGELFF. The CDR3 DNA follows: TGCAGCGTCGTTTCGTCCAACACCGGGGAGCTGTTTTTT.

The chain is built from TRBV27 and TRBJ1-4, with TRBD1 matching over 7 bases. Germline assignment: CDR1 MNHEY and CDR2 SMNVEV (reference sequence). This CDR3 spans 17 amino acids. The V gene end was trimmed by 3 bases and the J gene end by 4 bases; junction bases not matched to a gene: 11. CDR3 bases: TGTGCCAGCAGTTTTGAGCCCGGGACAGCCGATAATGAAAAACTGTTTTTT. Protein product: CASSFEPGTADNEKLFF.

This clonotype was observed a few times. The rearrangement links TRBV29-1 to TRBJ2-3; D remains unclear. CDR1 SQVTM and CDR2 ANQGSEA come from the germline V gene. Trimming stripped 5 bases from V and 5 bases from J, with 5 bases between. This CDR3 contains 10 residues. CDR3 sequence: CSVRVDTQYF. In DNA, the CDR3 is TGCAGCGTTCGCGTAGATACGCAGTATTTT.

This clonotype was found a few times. The CDR3 region is CASSPFILGYTF. The CDR3 bases are TGTGCCAGCAGCCCGTTTATCTTGGGCTACACCTTC. This chain joins TRBV7-9 and TRBJ1-2; D is unresolved. The germline gives CDR1 SEHNR, CDR2 FQNEAQ (reference sequence). The CDR3 is 12 amino acids. V lost 5 bases and J 8 bases, leaving 12 bases between the germline ends.

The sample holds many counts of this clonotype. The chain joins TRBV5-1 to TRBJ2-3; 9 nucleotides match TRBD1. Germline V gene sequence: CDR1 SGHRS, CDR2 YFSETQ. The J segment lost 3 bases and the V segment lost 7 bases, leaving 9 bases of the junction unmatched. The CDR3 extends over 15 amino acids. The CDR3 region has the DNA TGCGCCAGCCGTCGACCGGGACAGGGTACAGATACGCAGTATTTT. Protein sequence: CASRRPGQGTDTQYF.

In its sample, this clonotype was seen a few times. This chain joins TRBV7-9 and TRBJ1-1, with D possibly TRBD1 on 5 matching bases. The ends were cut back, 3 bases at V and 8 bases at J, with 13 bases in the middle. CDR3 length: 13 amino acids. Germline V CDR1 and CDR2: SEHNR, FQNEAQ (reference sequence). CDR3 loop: CASSFTQGREAFF. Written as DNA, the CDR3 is TGTGCCAGCAGCTTCACGCAGGGACGAGAAGCTTTCTTT.

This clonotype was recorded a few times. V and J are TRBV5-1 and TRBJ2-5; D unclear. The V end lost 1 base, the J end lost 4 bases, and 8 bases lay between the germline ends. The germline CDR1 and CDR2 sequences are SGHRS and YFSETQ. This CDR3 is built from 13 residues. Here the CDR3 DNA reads TGCGCCAGCAGCTTGAATAGCCGAGAGACCCAGTACTTC. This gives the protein CASSLNSRETQYF.

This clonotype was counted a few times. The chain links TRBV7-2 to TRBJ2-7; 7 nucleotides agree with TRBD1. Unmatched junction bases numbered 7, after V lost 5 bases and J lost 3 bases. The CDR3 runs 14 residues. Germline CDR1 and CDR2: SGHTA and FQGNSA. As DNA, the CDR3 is TGTGCCAGCAGCAGGGCGCCAGGGGGCTACGAGCAGTACTTC. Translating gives CASSRAPGGYEQYF. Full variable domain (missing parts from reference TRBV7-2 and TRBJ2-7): GAGVSQSPSNKVTEKGKDVELRCDPISGHTALYWYRQSLGQGLEFLIYFQGNSAPDKSGLPSDRFSAERTGGSVSTLTIQRTQQEDSAVYLCASSRAPGGYEQYFGPGTRLTVT.

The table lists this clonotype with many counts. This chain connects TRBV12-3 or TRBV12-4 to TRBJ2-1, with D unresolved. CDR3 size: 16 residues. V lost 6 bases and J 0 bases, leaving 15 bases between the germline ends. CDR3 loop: CASSPGTSSSYNEQFF. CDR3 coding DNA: TGTGCCAGCAGCCCTGGTACGTCGAGCTCCTACAATGAGCAGTTCTTC.

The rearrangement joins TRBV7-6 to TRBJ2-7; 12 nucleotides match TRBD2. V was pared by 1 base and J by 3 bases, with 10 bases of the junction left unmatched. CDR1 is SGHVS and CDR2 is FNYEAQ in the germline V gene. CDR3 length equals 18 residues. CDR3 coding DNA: TGTGCCAGCAGCTTAGTTCCCCCCTCTAGCGGGAGGGACTACGAGCAGTACTTC. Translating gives CASSLVPPSSGRDYEQYF.

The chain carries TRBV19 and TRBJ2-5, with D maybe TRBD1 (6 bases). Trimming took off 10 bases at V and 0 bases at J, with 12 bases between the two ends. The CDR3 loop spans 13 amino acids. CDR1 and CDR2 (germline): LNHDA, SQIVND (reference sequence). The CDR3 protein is CATLGTNQETQYF. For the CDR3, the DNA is TGTGCCACCCTGGGGACAAACCAAGAGACCCAGTACTTC.

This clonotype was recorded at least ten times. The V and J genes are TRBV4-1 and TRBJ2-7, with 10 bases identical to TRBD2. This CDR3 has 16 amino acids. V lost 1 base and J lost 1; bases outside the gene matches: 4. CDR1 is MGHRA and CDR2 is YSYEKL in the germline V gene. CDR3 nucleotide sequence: TGCGCCAGCAGCCAAGCCCCTAGCGGGAGATCCTACGAGCAGTACTTC. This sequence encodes CASSQAPSGRSYEQYF.

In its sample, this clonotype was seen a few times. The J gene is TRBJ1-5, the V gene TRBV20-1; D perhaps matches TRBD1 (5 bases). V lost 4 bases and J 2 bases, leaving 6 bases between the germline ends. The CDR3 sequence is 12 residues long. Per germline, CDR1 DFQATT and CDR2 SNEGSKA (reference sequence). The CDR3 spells CSATRGNQPQHF. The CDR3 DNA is TGCAGTGCTACCAGGGGCAATCAGCCCCAGCATTTT.